The entry below gives a single T cell receptor beta chain sequence along with its context. Its antigen is unidentified. This sample was included in a study of shared clonotypes between healthy human individuals. Study-wide results and limits: The expectation was that sequencing depth would affect clonotype sharing among donors.

The assay was immunoSEQ multiplex PCR, and TCRdb's table has in-frame clones only and misses some. The sample has 2 million to 3 million clones; around 94% are singletons. After removal of 4 bases from V and 6 bases from J, the junction contained 17 bases not matched to a gene. The germline V gene encodes CDR1 SNHLY and CDR2 FYNNEI. This CDR3 is 18 amino acids long. The sequenced material came from naive CD4+ T cells sorted from blood. Subset specified: CD45RA+ positively selected. This sequence was found in a man between 18 and 29 years old in good health. The V and J genes are TRBV2 and TRBJ2-2; TRBD1 matches 7 bases. DNA of the CDR3: TGTGCCAGCAGTGGGGCCAAAGAGGGGGCGGAAGGTGCCGGGGAGCTGTTTTTT. It is translated as CASSGAKEGAEGAGELFF.